The subject of this entry is one T cell receptor (beta chain). Its specificity is not known. The junction shows a germline mismatch at one end, possibly a read error. The record originates from a study of tumor and adjacent non-tumor tissue in lung cancer. Study at large: Patients comprised over 9 adenocarcinoma, a couple of squamous cell carcinoma and 1 small cell lung cancer.

CDR1 and CDR2 from the germline V gene are MNHNY and SVGAGI (reference sequence). The CDR3 is 15 residues long. RNA was extracted from bulk tissue without any cell sorting. The normal lung tissue was taken more than 3 cm from the tumor edge. A modified ARM-PCR protocol with three rounds of nested PCR amplified TCRbeta. TCRdb reanalysed the multiplex PCR reads using MiXCR and keeps one entry per CDR3 protein. Of roughly 82,000 distinct CDR3 sequences in the sample, more than 75% are singletons; the top ten hold just over 20%. Study-level points and caveats: Tumor tissue had significantly higher TCR diversity than normal lung. Normal lung showed higher cumulative top 100 clone frequency than tumor.

This sequence originates from a woman in her forties or fifties with non-small cell lung cancer. This rearrangement joins TRBV6-6 to TRBJ1-1; D gene ambiguous. The specimen sequenced was distant non-tumor lung tissue. CDR3 nucleotide sequence: TGTGCCAGCAGTCTCCGACGGGGATTGAGCATTGAAGCTTTCTTC. Translation: CASSLRRGLSIEAFF.